The 26 T cell receptor beta chains presented below share a single source sample, sequenced in a study of cytomegalovirus exposure and HLA in healthy donors. Sequencing used immunoSEQ multiplex PCR; TCRdb keeps in-frame clones, though not all of them. Of about 260,000 clones in the sample, 90% were seen once. Specimen: PBMCs. The receptors originated from a woman aged 25 to 45 in good health and CMV-seronegative.

This chain links TRBV27 with TRBJ1-2, with 8 bases aligning to TRBD1. CDR1 and CDR2 (germline): MNHEY, SMNVEV (reference sequence). This CDR3 is built from 14 residues. V dropped 4 bases and J dropped 4; count of bases not matched to a gene: 5. The CDR3 bases are TGTGCCAGCAGTTGGGCAGGGGGCGCCTATGGCTACACCTTC. Protein product: CASSWAGGAYGYTF.

V gene TRBV15 combines with J gene TRBJ2-7; D is ambiguous. The V and J ends lost 0 bases and 0 bases respectively, with 15 bases between them. Germline values: CDR1 LNHNV, CDR2 YYDKDF (reference sequence). The CDR3 loop spans 17 amino acids. CDR3 DNA sequence: TGTGCCACCAGCAGAGATCGATGGCGCGAGATCTCCTACGAGCAGTACTTC. It codes for CATSRDRWREISYEQYF.

Of note for this clone: One end of the junction does not line up with germline, which may come from a read error. The chain combines TRBV25-1 with TRBJ2-1; perhaps D is TRBD1 or TRBD2 (5 bases each). Per the germline V gene, CDR1 is MGHDK and CDR2 is SYGVNS. This CDR3 comprises 14 residues. The CDR3 DNA follows: TGTGCCGGCAGTGAAAAAGGGACGTACAATGAGCAGTTCTTC. Amino acids: CAGSEKGTYNEQFF.

The J gene is TRBJ2-7, the V gene TRBV27; 9 bases map to TRBD1. V shed 5 bases, J shed 3 bases, and the junction held 5 bases outside the gene matches. CDR3 length equals 14 residues. CDR1 MNHEY and CDR2 SMNVEV come from the germline V gene (reference sequence). CDR3: CASSRTGAGYEQYF. The CDR3 DNA sequence: TGTGCCAGCAGTCGGACAGGGGCTGGCTACGAGCAGTACTTC.

The chain employs TRBV4-1 and TRBJ2-4, with 9 bases matching TRBD2. Germline CDR1 is MGHRA and CDR2 is YSYEKL. This CDR3 contains 15 residues. The J segment lost 8 bases and the V segment lost 2 bases, leaving 7 bases of the junction unmatched. The CDR3 is CASSQLAGAADIQYF. The DNA for the CDR3 is TGCGCCAGCAGCCAATTAGCGGGAGCGGCGGACATTCAGTACTTC.

For the CDR3, the DNA is TGCGCCAGCAGCCGAGGACAGGGGGACGAGCAGTACTTC. Translation gives CASSRGQGDEQYF. J is TRBJ2-7 and V is TRBV4-1, with 10 bases identical to TRBD1. Germline CDR1 reads MGHRA; CDR2 reads YSYEKL. Losses at the gene ends were 4 bases for V and 5 bases for J; bases not matched to a gene: 2. The CDR3 spans 13 residues.

The chain recombines TRBV19 with TRBJ2-1; D possibly corresponds to TRBD1 (6 bases). Germline V gives CDR1 LNHDA, CDR2 SQIVND (reference sequence). Trimming cost V 5 bases and J 7 bases, with 9 bases left between them. The CDR3 is 12 residues long. The CDR3 protein is CASSDRQNEQFF. CDR3 sequence (DNA): TGTGCCAGTAGTGACAGGCAGAATGAGCAGTTCTTC.

CDR3 residues: CASSTIRGRSTDTQYF. DNA of the CDR3: TGTGCCAGCAGCACCATAAGGGGGCGAAGCACAGATACGCAGTATTTT. The chain uses TRBV11-2 and TRBJ2-3, with 7 bases identical to TRBD1. Germline V gene sequence: CDR1 SGHAT, CDR2 FQNNGV. Losses at the gene ends were 5 bases for V and 0 bases for J; bases not matched to a gene: 8. The CDR3 is made up of 16 amino acids.

The chain links TRBV29-1 to TRBJ2-1, with TRBD2 matching over 15 bases. Germline V gives CDR1 SQVTM, CDR2 ANQGSEA. This CDR3 comprises 17 residues. Trimming cost V 5 bases and J 0 bases; bases outside gene matches: 5. The CDR3, as DNA: TGCAGCGTTCTAGGACTAGCGGGAGGGCCCTCCTACAATGAGCAGTTCTTC. This sequence encodes CSVLGLAGGPSYNEQFF.

The chain joins TRBV28 to TRBJ1-2; perhaps TRBD1 as D (5 bases). V lost 3 bases, J lost 8 bases, and 13 bases lay in between. Germline-derived CDR1 and CDR2 are MDHEN and SYDVKM. The CDR3 contains 13 residues. The CDR3 nucleotides are TGTGCCAGCAGTTTGTTAGGGGAGTGGGGCTACACCTTC. The encoded protein is CASSLLGEWGYTF.

The sample holds many counts of this clone. The chain employs TRBV7-8 and TRBJ2-7; no reliable D call. The CDR3 consists of 15 residues. V lost 0 bases and J 0 bases, leaving 9 bases between the germline ends. The germline V gene encodes CDR1 SGHVS and CDR2 FQNEAQ. The CDR3 sequence is CASSLAPPASYEQYF. For the CDR3, the DNA is TGTGCCAGCAGCTTAGCCCCCCCGGCCTCCTACGAGCAGTACTTC. Together with reference TRBV7-8 and TRBJ2-7, the CDR3 gives the full variable domain: GAGVSQSPRYKVAKRGQDVALRCDPISGHVSLFWYQQALGQGPEFLTYFQNEAQLDKSGLPSDRFFAERPEGSVSTLKIQRTQQEDSAVYLCASSLAPPASYEQYFGPGTRLTVT.

For the CDR3, the DNA is TGTGCCAGTAGCCTATCGGGAGGGAGCTCCTACAATGAGCAGTTCTTC. This translates into CASSLSGGSSYNEQFF. The chain links TRBV19 to TRBJ2-1, with 8 bases matching TRBD2. Germline V gene sequence: CDR1 LNHDA, CDR2 SQIVND (reference sequence). The J segment lost 0 bases and the V segment lost 6 bases, leaving 7 bases of the junction unmatched. This CDR3 has 16 amino acids.

This sequence joins TRBV28 and TRBJ1-5; no clear D. This CDR3 is built from 12 residues. Germline CDR1 is MDHEN and CDR2 is SYDVKM. With 7 bases removed from V and 4 bases from J, the gap between germline ends came to 8 bases. CDR3 sequence (DNA): TGTGCCAGCACTCGGAAGAATCAGCCCCAGCATTTT. Its translation: CASTRKNQPQHF.

The chain employs TRBV7-9 and TRBJ2-7; TRBD1 might be the D (5 bases). There are 12 residues in the CDR3. CDR1 SEHNR and CDR2 FQNEAQ come from the germline V gene (reference sequence). V was shortened by 5 bases and J by 2 bases, with 7 bases between the two germline ends. The CDR3 DNA is TGTGCCAGCAGCCGACAGACCTACGAGCAGTACTTC. Amino acids: CASSRQTYEQYF.

This clone was found many times. The chain is built from TRBV18 and TRBJ2-7; 8 bases line up with TRBD2. This CDR3 has 15 residues. CDR1 and CDR2 (germline): KGHSH, LQKENI. J was trimmed by 6 bases and V by 1 base; bases with no gene match: 8. CDR3 residues: CASSPRSAGVGEQYF. For the CDR3, the DNA is TGTGCCAGCTCACCACGGTCAGCGGGAGTGGGCGAGCAGTACTTC.

The chain recombines TRBV29-1 with TRBJ2-1; 7 nucleotides agree with TRBD2. CDR3 size: 18 residues. Germline values: CDR1 SQVTM, CDR2 ANQGSEA. Losses at the gene ends were 3 bases for V and 5 bases for J; bases not matched to a gene: 19. The CDR3 is CSVDARTSDVNPNNEQFF. The CDR3, as DNA: TGCAGCGTTGATGCAAGAACTAGCGACGTTAATCCTAACAATGAGCAGTTCTTC.

V and J are TRBV4-1 and TRBJ1-3, with D unresolved. Germline assignment: CDR1 MGHRA and CDR2 YSYEKL. Trimming pared 4 bases from V and 4 bases from J, leaving 14 bases between. The CDR3 consists of 15 residues. CDR3 sequence: CASSPTAGWGNTIYF. The CDR3 DNA sequence: TGCGCCAGCAGCCCGACGGCGGGGTGGGGAAACACCATATATTTT.

V and J are TRBV18 and TRBJ1-4; perhaps TRBD1 as D (6 bases). Germline V CDR1 and CDR2: KGHSH, LQKENI. The CDR3 runs 14 residues. Trimming removed 8 bases at V and 8 bases at J, with 18 bases between. The CDR3 DNA sequence: TGTGCCAGCCCACGGGGGGGCGAGGACGAAAAACTGTTTTTT. This encodes CASPRGGEDEKLFF.

This rearrangement joins TRBV6-5 to TRBJ2-3; maybe TRBD1 (6 bases). CDR3 length equals 16 residues. Germline V CDR1 and CDR2: MNHEY, SVGAGI. Trimming cost V 0 bases and J 0 bases, with 10 bases left between them. The DNA for the CDR3 is TGTGCCAGCAGTTACTCTGGACAGTTTAGCACAGATACGCAGTATTTT. This encodes CASSYSGQFSTDTQYF.

This chain uses TRBV4-1 with TRBJ2-7, with D uncertain. Germline-derived CDR1 and CDR2 are MGHRA and YSYEKL. The CDR3 totals 15 residues. Trimming pared 1 base from V and 1 base from J, leaving 11 bases between. Here the CDR3 reads CASSQGGVGSYEQYF. The DNA for the CDR3 is TGCGCCAGCAGCCAAGGAGGTGTAGGATCCTACGAGCAGTACTTC.

In this sample, this clone turned up a few times. The V call is TRBV7-9, the J call TRBJ2-7, with TRBD2 identical over 7 bases. The ends lost 1 base at V and 5 bases at J; junction bases unmatched: 5. This CDR3 is built from 14 residues. The germline gives CDR1 SEHNR, CDR2 FQNEAQ (reference sequence). CDR3 nucleotides: TGTGCCAGCAGCTTAGGGGACTACGAAAACGAGCAGTACTTC. Translating it yields CASSLGDYENEQYF.

The rearrangement joins TRBV25-1 to TRBJ2-5; TRBD1 might be the D (5 bases). In germline, CDR1 is MGHDK, CDR2 SYGVNS. V was clipped by 2 bases and J by 1 base, with 11 bases between them. This CDR3 is built from 15 residues. The CDR3 loop is CASSERRGPQETQYF. Written as DNA, the CDR3 is TGTGCCAGCAGTGAACGAAGGGGCCCCCAAGAGACCCAGTACTTC.

This clone occurred once. The DNA for the CDR3 is TGTGCCAGCAGCACGACAGGCCTTATGAACACTGAAGCTTTCTTT. This translates into CASSTTGLMNTEAFF. J is TRBJ1-1 and V is TRBV28; possible D gene TRBD1, 6 bases. CDR1 MDHEN and CDR2 SYDVKM come from the germline V gene. V lost 6 bases, J lost 0 bases, and 14 bases lay in between. CDR3 length: 15 amino acids.

As DNA, the CDR3 is TGTGCCAGCAAACGACAGGGGTTCCCTGAAGCTTTCTTT. Translated: CASKRQGFPEAFF. This chain joins TRBV27 and TRBJ1-1, with 8 bases lining up with TRBD1. CDR1 and CDR2 (germline): MNHEY, SMNVEV (reference sequence). The CDR3 is made up of 13 amino acids. V gave up 7 bases and J gave up 6 bases; unmatched junction bases: 7.

The chain is built from TRBV27 and TRBJ2-7; TRBD1 matches 7 bases. The germline CDR1 and CDR2 sequences are MNHEY and SMNVEV (reference sequence). The V and J ends lost 5 bases and 3 bases, in that order; junction bases with no gene match: 7. The CDR3 runs 14 residues. The CDR3 coding sequence is TGTGCCAGCAGTCCCGGTGCAGGGGGCTACGAGCAGTACTTC. It specifies CASSPGAGGYEQYF.

This clone was seen a single time. The V call is TRBV11-3, the J call TRBJ2-2; D unresolved. CDR1 is SGHNT, CDR2 YENEEA, per germline. V gave up 6 bases and J gave up 6 bases, with 17 bases separating them. The CDR3 length is 15 residues. The CDR3: CASRPTRAGSGELFF. The CDR3 bases are TGTGCCAGCAGACCCACCCGGGCCGGGTCCGGGGAGCTGTTTTTT.